The clone carrying this TCR beta chain appeared once. Its antigen is as yet unknown. The archived tumor blocks came from patients without neoadjuvant therapy before resection. The data are from a study of CXCR4 blockade with PD-1 therapy in pancreatic cancer. Study-wide results and limits: Only TCRbeta chains were sequenced here. Intratumoral clonality (mean around 0.14) exceeded healthy blood (approximately 0.05) but did not track survival.

Method: immunoSEQ multiplex PCR; TCRdb's copy keeps in-frame clones and lacks some. The repertoire has roughly 15,000 clones, about 72% of them found once; the top ten carry about 5.5%. V was cut by 3 bases and J by 2 bases, with 11 bases left in between. The CDR3 runs to 14 residues. The germline CDR1 and CDR2 sequences are KGHSH and LQKENI. V gene TRBV18 combines with J gene TRBJ2-7, with D perhaps TRBD1 or TRBD2 (5 bases each). The receptor's source is a human donor with pancreatic ductal adenocarcinoma. Sequences were obtained from tumor tissue. The CDR3: CASSPGKGPYEQYF. CDR3 coding DNA: TGTGCCAGCTCACCCGGTAAGGGACCCTACGAGCAGTACTTC.